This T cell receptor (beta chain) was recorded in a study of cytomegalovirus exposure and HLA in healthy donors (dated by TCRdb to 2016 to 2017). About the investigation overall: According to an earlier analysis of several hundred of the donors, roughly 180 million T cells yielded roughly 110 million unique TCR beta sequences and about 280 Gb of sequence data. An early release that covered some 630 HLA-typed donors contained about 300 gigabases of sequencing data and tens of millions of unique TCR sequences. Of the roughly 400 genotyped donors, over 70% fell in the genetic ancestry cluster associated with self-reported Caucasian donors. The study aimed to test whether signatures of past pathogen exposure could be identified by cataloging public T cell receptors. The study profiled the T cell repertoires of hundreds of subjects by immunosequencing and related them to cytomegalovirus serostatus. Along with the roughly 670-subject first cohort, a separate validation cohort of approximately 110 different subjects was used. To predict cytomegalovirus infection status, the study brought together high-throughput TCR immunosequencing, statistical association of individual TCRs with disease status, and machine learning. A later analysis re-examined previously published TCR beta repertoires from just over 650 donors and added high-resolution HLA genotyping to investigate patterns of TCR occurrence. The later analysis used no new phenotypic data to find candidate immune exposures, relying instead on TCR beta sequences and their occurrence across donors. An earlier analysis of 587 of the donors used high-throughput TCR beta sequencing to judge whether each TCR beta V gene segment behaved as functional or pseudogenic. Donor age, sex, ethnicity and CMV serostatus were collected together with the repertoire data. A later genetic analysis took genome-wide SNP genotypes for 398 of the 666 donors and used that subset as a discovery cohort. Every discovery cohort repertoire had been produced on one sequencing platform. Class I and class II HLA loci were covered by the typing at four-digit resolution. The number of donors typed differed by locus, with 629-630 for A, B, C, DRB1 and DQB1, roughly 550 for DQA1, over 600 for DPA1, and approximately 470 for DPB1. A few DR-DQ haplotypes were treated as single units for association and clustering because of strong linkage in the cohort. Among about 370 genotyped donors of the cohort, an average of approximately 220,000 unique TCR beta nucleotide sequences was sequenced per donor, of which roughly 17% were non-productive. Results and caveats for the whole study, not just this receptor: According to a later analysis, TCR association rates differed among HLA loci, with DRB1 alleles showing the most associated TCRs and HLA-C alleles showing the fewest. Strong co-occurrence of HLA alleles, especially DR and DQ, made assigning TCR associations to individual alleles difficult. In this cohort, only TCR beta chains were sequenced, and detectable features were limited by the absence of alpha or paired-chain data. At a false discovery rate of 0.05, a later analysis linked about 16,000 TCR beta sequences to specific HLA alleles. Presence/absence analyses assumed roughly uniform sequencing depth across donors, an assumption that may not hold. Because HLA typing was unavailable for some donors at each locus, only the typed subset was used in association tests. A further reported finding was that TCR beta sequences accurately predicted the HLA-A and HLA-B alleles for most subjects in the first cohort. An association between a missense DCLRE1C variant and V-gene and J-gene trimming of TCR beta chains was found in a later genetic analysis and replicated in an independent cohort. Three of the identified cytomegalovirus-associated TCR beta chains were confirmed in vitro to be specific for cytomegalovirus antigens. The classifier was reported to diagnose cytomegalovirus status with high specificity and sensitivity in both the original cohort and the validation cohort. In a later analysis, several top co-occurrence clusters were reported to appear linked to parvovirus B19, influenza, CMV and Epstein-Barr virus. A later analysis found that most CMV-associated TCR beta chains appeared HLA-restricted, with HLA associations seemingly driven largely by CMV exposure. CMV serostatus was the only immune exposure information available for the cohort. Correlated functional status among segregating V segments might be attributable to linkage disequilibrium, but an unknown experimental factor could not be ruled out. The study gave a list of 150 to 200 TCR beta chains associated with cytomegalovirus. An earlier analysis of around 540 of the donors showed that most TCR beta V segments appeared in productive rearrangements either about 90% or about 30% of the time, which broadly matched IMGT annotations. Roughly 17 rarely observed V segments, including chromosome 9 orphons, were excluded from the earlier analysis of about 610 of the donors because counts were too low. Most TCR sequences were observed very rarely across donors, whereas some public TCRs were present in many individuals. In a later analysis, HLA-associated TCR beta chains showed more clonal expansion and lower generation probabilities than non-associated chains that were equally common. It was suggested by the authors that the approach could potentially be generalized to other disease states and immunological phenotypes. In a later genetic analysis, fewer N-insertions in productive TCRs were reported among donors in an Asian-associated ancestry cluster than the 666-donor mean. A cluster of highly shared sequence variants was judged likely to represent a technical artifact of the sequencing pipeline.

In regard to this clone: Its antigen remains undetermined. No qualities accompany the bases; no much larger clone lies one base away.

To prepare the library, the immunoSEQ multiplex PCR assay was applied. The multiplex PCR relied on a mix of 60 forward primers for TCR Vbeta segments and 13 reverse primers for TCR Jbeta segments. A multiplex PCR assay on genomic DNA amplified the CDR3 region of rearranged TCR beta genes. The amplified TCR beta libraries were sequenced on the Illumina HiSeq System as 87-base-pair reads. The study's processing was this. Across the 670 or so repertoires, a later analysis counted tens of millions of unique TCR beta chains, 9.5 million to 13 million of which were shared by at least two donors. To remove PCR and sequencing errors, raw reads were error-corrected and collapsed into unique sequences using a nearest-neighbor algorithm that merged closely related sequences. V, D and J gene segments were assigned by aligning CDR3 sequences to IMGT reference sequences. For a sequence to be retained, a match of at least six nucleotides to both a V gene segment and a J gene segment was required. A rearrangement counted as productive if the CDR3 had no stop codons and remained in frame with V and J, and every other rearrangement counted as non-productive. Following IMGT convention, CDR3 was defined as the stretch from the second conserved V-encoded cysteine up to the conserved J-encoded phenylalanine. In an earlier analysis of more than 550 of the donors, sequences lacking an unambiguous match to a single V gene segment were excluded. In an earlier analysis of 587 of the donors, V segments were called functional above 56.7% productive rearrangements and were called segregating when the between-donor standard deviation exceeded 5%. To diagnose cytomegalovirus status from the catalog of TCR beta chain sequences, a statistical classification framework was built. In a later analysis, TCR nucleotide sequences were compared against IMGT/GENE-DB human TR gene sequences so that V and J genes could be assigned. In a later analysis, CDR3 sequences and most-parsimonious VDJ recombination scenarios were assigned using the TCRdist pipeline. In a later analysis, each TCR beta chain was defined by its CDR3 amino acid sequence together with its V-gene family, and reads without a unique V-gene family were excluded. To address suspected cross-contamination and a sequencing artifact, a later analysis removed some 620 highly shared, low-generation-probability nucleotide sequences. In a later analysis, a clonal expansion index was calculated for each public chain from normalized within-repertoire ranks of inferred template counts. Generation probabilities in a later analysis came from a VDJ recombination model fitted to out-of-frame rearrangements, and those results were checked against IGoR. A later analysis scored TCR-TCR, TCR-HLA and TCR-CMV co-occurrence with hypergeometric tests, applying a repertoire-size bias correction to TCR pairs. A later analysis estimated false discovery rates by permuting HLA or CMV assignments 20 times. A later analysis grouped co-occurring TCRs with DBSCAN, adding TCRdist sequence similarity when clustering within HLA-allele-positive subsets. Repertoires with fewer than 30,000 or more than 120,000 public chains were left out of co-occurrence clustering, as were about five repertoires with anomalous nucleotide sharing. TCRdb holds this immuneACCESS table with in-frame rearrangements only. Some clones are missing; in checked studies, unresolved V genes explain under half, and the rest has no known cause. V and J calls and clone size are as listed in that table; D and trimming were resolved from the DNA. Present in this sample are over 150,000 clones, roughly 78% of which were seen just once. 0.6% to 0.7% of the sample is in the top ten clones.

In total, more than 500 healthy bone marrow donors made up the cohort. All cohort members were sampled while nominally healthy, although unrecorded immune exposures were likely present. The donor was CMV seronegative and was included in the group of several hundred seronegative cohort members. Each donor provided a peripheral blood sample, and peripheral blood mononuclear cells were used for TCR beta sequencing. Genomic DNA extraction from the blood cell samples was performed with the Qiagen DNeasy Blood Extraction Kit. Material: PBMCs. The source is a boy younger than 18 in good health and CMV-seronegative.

The CDR3 sequence is CASSPRTGREQYF. Here is the DNA: TGTGCCAGCAGTCCTCGGACAGGGCGCGAGCAGTACTTC. Rearrangement joined TRBV6-1 to TRBJ2-7; TRBD1 fits 8 bases in the junction. CDR1 and CDR2 are drawn from the germline V gene: MNHNS, SASEGT. Its CDR3 holds 13 amino acids, cysteine through phenylalanine. Only the CDR3 portion is preserved as DNA: 39 bases, with reading frame beginning at the first base. V is cut back by 5 bases and J by 6 bases, with 6 bases in the junction unmatched.